The 10 T cell receptor beta chains presented below share a single source sample, sequenced in a study of beta chain features in type 1 diabetes. Reverse transcribing all isolated RNA meant expressed TCRB transcripts were sequenced. The assay was immunoSEQ multiplex PCR, and TCRdb's table has in-frame clones only and misses some. The sample lists about 320,000 clones, approximately 14% occurring once. Sequenced sample: central memory CD4+ T cells from blood. The receptors come from a young man in good health.

This clone was found a few times. The chain couples TRBV21-1 to TRBJ1-1. TRBV21-1 is an annotated pseudogene. The CDR3 has 14 residues. CDR3 in amino acids: CANQVRDSPTGAFF. The DNA of the CDR3 is TGTGCCAATCAAGTCCGGGACTCCCCGACCGGAGCTTTCTTT.

CDR3 coding DNA: TGTGCCAGCAGCGCCAGAGGGGACACCGAGCAGTACTTC. Translated: CASSARGDTEQYF. This chain joins TRBV6-1 and TRBJ2-7, with D maybe TRBD1 (6 bases). Deletions cut 6 bases from V and 6 bases from J, with 15 bases between. The CDR3 runs to 13 residues. Germline CDR1 reads MNHNS; CDR2 reads SASEGT.

This clone was picked up one time. At one boundary the junction diverges from the germline segment, which might be a read error. V gene TRBV10-3 combines with J gene TRBJ2-5; 8 bases match TRBD1. The CDR3 loop spans 12 amino acids. Germline-derived CDR1 and CDR2 are ENHRY and SYGVKD. The CDR3 nucleotides are TGTGCCAGCAGTCCACAGGGGGTGACCCAGTACTTC. It encodes CASSPQGVTQYF.

Only a few counts were recorded for this clone. The chain combines TRBV30 with TRBJ1-1; the match to TRBD1 covers 7 bases. CDR3 length: 15 residues. The germline gives CDR1 GTSNPN, CDR2 SVGIG (reference sequence). V lost 5 bases and J lost 1; bases outside the gene matches: 10. DNA for the CDR3: TGTGCCTGGCGACGCCGCCGACAGGGGAACACTGAAGCTTTCTTT. Its protein product is CAWRRRRQGNTEAFF. The full variable domain, in which reference TRBV30 and TRBJ1-1 provide the parts outside the CDR3, is SQTIHQWPATLVQPVGSPLSLECTVEGTSNPNLYWYRQAAGRGLQLLFYSVGIGQISSEVPQNLSASRPQDRQFILSSKKLLLSDSGFYLCAWRRRRQGNTEAFFGQGTRLTVV.

The sample holds many counts of this clone. Different DNA sequences within this sample yield the same CDR3. The chain links TRBV4-1 to TRBJ2-6; D not certain. The V gene's germline CDR1 is MGHRA and CDR2 YSYEKL. V was pared by 1 base and J by 0 bases, with 1 base between. This CDR3 contains 14 residues. The CDR3, as DNA: TGCGCCAGCAGCCAAGCCTCTGGGGCCAACGTCCTGACTTTC. Residues: CASSQASGANVLTF.

This clone showed up just a few times. The rearrangement joins TRBV6-1 to TRBJ1-1; the D is unclear. Germline CDR1 reads MNHNS; CDR2 reads SASEGT. CDR3 length: 12 residues. V was shortened by 8 bases and J by 1 base, with 8 bases between the two germline ends. CDR3 protein: CASGGRNTEAFF. Here the CDR3 DNA reads TGTGCCAGCGGCGGGAGGAACACTGAAGCTTTCTTT.

The chain joins TRBV19 to TRBJ1-5; D is perhaps TRBD1 (6 bases). The germline CDR1 and CDR2 sequences are LNHDA and SQIVND (reference sequence). V was trimmed by 5 bases and J by 0 bases, leaving 14 bases between them. The CDR3 is made up of 16 amino acids. The DNA for the CDR3 is TGTGCCAGTAGTCACGGACAGATTTATAGCAATCAGCCCCAGCATTTT. This sequence encodes CASSHGQIYSNQPQHF.

This clone was recorded once. The chain employs TRBV9 and TRBJ1-2; 7 nucleotides line up with TRBD1. V trimming: 4 bases; J trimming: 8 bases; junction bases outside the gene matches: 8. The CDR3 covers 13 residues. CDR1 is SGDLS, CDR2 YYNGEE, per germline. CDR3 DNA: TGTGCCAGCAGCCCGCAGGGGGTCGGCGGCTACACCTTC. It yields the protein CASSPQGVGGYTF.

The V and J genes are TRBV29-1 and TRBJ2-3; no definite D call. V gave up 6 bases and J gave up 3 bases, with 7 bases separating them. The germline CDR1 and CDR2 sequences are SQVTM and ANQGSEA. This CDR3 region has 11 residues. The CDR3 DNA sequence: TGCAGCGTCTTCAGAACAGATACGCAGTATTTT. Translating it yields CSVFRTDTQYF.

The chain joins TRBV19 to TRBJ1-1; 9 bases fit TRBD1. The CDR3 contains 14 residues. CDR1 is LNHDA and CDR2 is SQIVND in the germline V gene (reference sequence). Germline trimming cut 5 bases from V and 7 bases from J; bases unmatched to any gene: 8. CDR3 amino acids: CASSPRTGVLEAFF. CDR3 bases: TGTGCCAGTAGTCCCAGGACAGGGGTCCTTGAAGCTTTCTTT.